The 32 T cell receptor beta chains given below trace back to one sample, sequenced in a study of cytomegalovirus exposure and HLA in healthy donors. The study ran its PCR with 60 Vbeta and 13 Jbeta primers. Libraries were prepared by immunoSEQ multiplex PCR; TCRdb keeps only in-frame clonotypes and omits some of them. The sample consists of fewer than 250,000 clones, approximately 83% of them appearing once. Sequenced material: PBMCs. Source of these receptors: a boy aged 2 to 10 in good health and CMV-seronegative.

CDR3 in amino acids: CASSLGRGGNYEQYF. The DNA of the CDR3 is TGTGCCAGCAGCTTGGGACGAGGCGGGAACTACGAGCAGTACTTC. The V and J genes are TRBV5-4 and TRBJ2-7, with D possibly matching TRBD2 (6 bases). Looked up from germline, CDR1 is SGHNT and CDR2 is YYREEE (reference sequence). With 0 bases removed from V and 3 bases from J, the gap between germline ends came to 13 bases. The CDR3 has 15 amino acids.

This sequence joins TRBV19 and TRBJ1-5; D might be TRBD1 (5 bases). The CDR3 is 16 amino acids. The germline V and J ends were trimmed by 1 base and 4 bases, with 14 bases remaining between them. Germline loops: CDR1 LNHDA, CDR2 SQIVND (reference sequence). CDR3 in DNA: TGTGCCAGTAGTATAGGAGGTGGGCGGGGGAATCAGCCCCAGCATTTT. As protein: CASSIGGGRGNQPQHF. The complete variable domain, with remaining parts taken from reference TRBV19 and TRBJ1-5, reads DGGITQSPKYLFRKEGQNVTLSCEQNLNHDAMYWYRQDPGQGLRLIYYSQIVNDFQKGDIAEGYSVSREKKESFPLTVTSAQKNPTAFYLCASSIGGGRGNQPQHFGDGTRLSIL.

This clone occurred once. This chain uses TRBV27 with TRBJ1-2, with D possibly matching TRBD1 (6 bases). This CDR3 spans 14 amino acids. The V end was cut by 2 bases, the J end by 2 bases, with 9 bases between. Per the germline V gene, CDR1 is MNHEY and CDR2 is SMNVEV (reference sequence). The CDR3 reads CASSLDGQNYGYTF. Written as DNA, the CDR3 is TGTGCCAGCAGTTTAGACGGACAGAACTATGGCTACACCTTC.

The V gene is TRBV6-4, the J gene TRBJ2-2, with 14 bases matching TRBD2. The length of the CDR3 is 19 residues. Germline V gene sequence: CDR1 MRHNA, CDR2 SNTAGT. V lost 4 bases to trimming and J lost 6 bases; unmatched junction nucleotides: 13. The DNA for the CDR3 is TGTGCCAGCAGTGTCACTGGGACTAGCGGGAGCATCTTGGCCGGGGAGCTGTTTTTT. Protein: CASSVTGTSGSILAGELFF.

J is TRBJ1-2 and V is TRBV5-1, with no clear D. The germline gives CDR1 SGHRS, CDR2 YFSETQ. The CDR3 runs to 16 residues. Trimming removed 3 bases at V and 3 bases at J, with 18 bases between. The CDR3 here is CASSSTPGREYYGYTF. In nucleotides, the CDR3 is TGCGCCAGCAGCTCGACCCCGGGGAGGGAATACTATGGCTACACCTTC.

This clone was detected once. The chain recombines TRBV29-1 with TRBJ1-4; D possibly corresponds to TRBD1 (5 bases). CDR1 is SQVTM, CDR2 ANQGSEA, per germline. The germline V and J ends were trimmed by 4 bases and 5 bases, with 11 bases remaining between them. This CDR3 spans 13 amino acids. The CDR3 is CSVAGRLNEKLFF. Written as DNA, the CDR3 is TGCAGCGTTGCAGGGAGGCTCAATGAAAAACTGTTTTTT.

This chain connects TRBV29-1 to TRBJ2-3; TRBD2 might be the D (5 bases). The CDR3 extends over 14 amino acids. V lost 6 bases and J lost 0, with 13 bases in between. The germline CDR1 and CDR2 sequences are SQVTM and ANQGSEA. CDR3 DNA: TGCAGCGTAACTAGTGGGGTCAGCACAGATACGCAGTATTTT. Translated: CSVTSGVSTDTQYF.

The chain uses TRBV11-3 and TRBJ1-5; TRBD1 is a possible D gene (6 bases). Germline V gives CDR1 SGHNT, CDR2 YENEEA. The CDR3 covers 17 residues. Trimming stripped 5 bases from V and 7 bases from J, with 24 bases between. CDR3 region: CASSRLGVVRGRQPQHF. The CDR3, as DNA: TGTGCCAGCAGCCGTTTAGGTGTCGTCAGGGGTCGACAGCCCCAGCATTTT.

V is TRBV6-1 and J is TRBJ2-7; TRBD2 agrees at 12 bases. Germline V CDR1 and CDR2: MNHNS, SASEGT. With 5 bases clipped from V and 5 bases from J, the junction kept 4 bases outside the gene matches. There are 14 residues in the CDR3. CDR3 region: CASSRLAGEHEQYF. In DNA form, the CDR3 reads TGTGCCAGCAGTAGACTAGCGGGAGAACACGAGCAGTACTTC.

The rearrangement joins TRBV10-2 to TRBJ1-3; D perhaps matches TRBD1 (5 bases). Germline V gene sequence: CDR1 WSHSY, CDR2 SAAADI. The ends were cut back, 2 bases at V and 3 bases at J, with 8 bases in the middle. The CDR3 extends over 14 amino acids. CDR3 region: CASSEQGSGNTIYF. CDR3 DNA sequence: TGCGCCAGCAGTGAGCAGGGTAGTGGAAACACCATATATTTT.

The chain couples TRBV7-8 to TRBJ1-2, with a weak D call TRBD1 (6 bases). This CDR3 contains 15 residues. The V end lost 6 bases, the J end lost 2 bases, and 16 bases lay between the germline ends. CDR1 and CDR2 (germline): SGHVS, FQNEAQ. The CDR3 region is CASSSTTDRNYGYTF. The CDR3 DNA follows: TGTGCCAGCAGTTCTACCACCGACAGGAACTATGGCTACACCTTC.

The V call is TRBV5-4, the J call TRBJ1-1; 11 bases line up with TRBD1. The V gene's germline CDR1 is SGHNT and CDR2 YYREEE (reference sequence). CDR3 size: 14 residues. The J segment lost 5 bases and the V segment lost 4 bases, leaving 4 bases of the junction unmatched. The CDR3 sequence is CASSPGQGGTEAFF. CDR3 coding DNA: TGTGCCAGCAGCCCGGGACAGGGGGGGACTGAAGCTTTCTTT.

The chain uses TRBV4-2 and TRBJ1-1; D is unclear. Germline CDR1 is LGHNA and CDR2 is YNFKEQ. CDR3 length: 15 amino acids. Trimming shortened V by 1 base and J by 5 bases, and 14 bases separated the two germline ends. CDR3 DNA sequence: TGTGCCAGCAGCCAAGGCCACGGAGTAAGTACTGAAGCTTTCTTT. This encodes CASSQGHGVSTEAFF.

This chain links TRBV30 with TRBJ1-1, with D possibly being TRBD1 (5 bases). Trimming cost V 4 bases and J 7 bases, with 13 bases left between them. The germline gives CDR1 GTSNPN, CDR2 SVGIG (reference sequence). CDR3 length equals 12 residues. The CDR3 spells CAWTLKRGEAFF. CDR3 DNA: TGTGCCTGGACCCTAAAAAGGGGTGAAGCTTTCTTT.

This clone is a singleton in its sample. The CDR3 coding sequence is TGTGCCAGTAGCCTAGAGGGCGGGCGGAATCAGCCCCAGCATTTT. Protein product: CASSLEGGRNQPQHF. V and J are TRBV19 and TRBJ1-5; no reliable D call. This CDR3 spans 15 amino acids. Germline CDR1 and CDR2: LNHDA and SQIVND (reference sequence). Trimming pared 6 bases from V and 4 bases from J, leaving 16 bases between. Together with reference TRBV19 and TRBJ1-5, the CDR3 gives the full variable domain: DGGITQSPKYLFRKEGQNVTLSCEQNLNHDAMYWYRQDPGQGLRLIYYSQIVNDFQKGDIAEGYSVSREKKESFPLTVTSAQKNPTAFYLCASSLEGGRNQPQHFGDGTRLSIL.

This clone was recorded only once. V usage is TRBV9 and J usage is TRBJ1-1, with D hard to call. Germline V gene lookup returns CDR1 SGDLS and CDR2 YYNGEE. The CDR3 runs to 11 residues. V was pared by 3 bases and J by 5 bases, with 5 bases between. The CDR3 DNA follows: TGTGCCAGCAGCGGAACAACTGAAGCTTTCTTT. Protein: CASSGTTEAFF.

The rearrangement links TRBV5-4 to TRBJ1-2; D gene uncertain. In germline, CDR1 is SGHNT, CDR2 YYREEE (reference sequence). The V gene lost 0 bases and the J gene lost 4 bases, with 7 bases spanning the gap. CDR3 length: 13 residues. CDR3 nucleotide sequence: TGTGCCAGCAGCTTGGATAGTGCCTATGGCTACACCTTC. It specifies CASSLDSAYGYTF.

This clone was seen once. The chain has TRBV5-1 and TRBJ2-5; TRBD2 aligns across 11 bases. Germline CDR1 SGHRS, CDR2 YFSETQ. Unmatched junction bases numbered 4, after V lost 2 bases and J lost 1 base. The CDR3 is made up of 16 amino acids. CDR3 bases: TGCGCCAGCAGCTTTATTAGCGGGGGGGCCCAAGAGACCCAGTACTTC. This gives the protein CASSFISGGAQETQYF.

This clone showed up just a few times. The chain employs TRBV10-3 and TRBJ2-6, with D possibly being TRBD2 (6 bases). This CDR3 region has 16 residues. Between the trimmed V and J ends, which lost 0 bases and 0 bases, there was a span of 6 bases. The germline V gene encodes CDR1 ENHRY and CDR2 SYGVKD. In DNA form, the CDR3 reads TGTGCCATCAGTGAGTCGGAGGGCTCTGGGGCCAACGTCCTGACTTTC. It yields the protein CAISESEGSGANVLTF.

The chain recombines TRBV13 with TRBJ1-1; D gene ambiguous. Germline CDR1 PRHDT, CDR2 FYEKMQ (reference sequence). This CDR3 is built from 13 residues. Trimming took 1 base from V and 2 from J, leaving 5 bases between them. The CDR3 region has the DNA TGTGCCAGCAGCTTAGCCGTAAACACTGAAGCTTTCTTT. As protein: CASSLAVNTEAFF.

This clone occurred a few times. The chain employs TRBV10-1 and TRBJ1-1; D might be TRBD1 (5 bases). The germline gives CDR1 WNHNN, CDR2 SYGVQD (reference sequence). The V end was cut by 10 bases, the J end by 4 bases, with 19 bases between. The length of the CDR3 is 14 residues. CDR3 nucleotides: TGCGCCAACTGGGGGGTAGAGGTAGGCACTGAAGCTTTCTTT. This gives the protein CANWGVEVGTEAFF.

This chain connects TRBV7-2 to TRBJ2-7, with 11 positions matching TRBD2. Losses at the gene ends were 0 bases for V and 2 bases for J; bases not matched to a gene: 9. Germline V gene data show CDR1 as SGHTA and CDR2 as FQGNSA. This CDR3 is built from 18 residues. The CDR3 DNA sequence: TGTGCCAGCAGCTTAGCCACCTCTTTAGCGGGAGGGGCCTACGAGCAGTACTTC. Amino acids: CASSLATSLAGGAYEQYF.

The chain recombines TRBV5-6 with TRBJ2-7; D gene ambiguous. Trimming shortened V by 0 bases and J by 0 bases, and 4 bases separated the two germline ends. The CDR3 length is 13 residues. The germline V gene encodes CDR1 SGHDT and CDR2 YYEEEE. CDR3 sequence: CASSLGSSYEQYF. CDR3 DNA: TGTGCCAGCAGCTTGGGCAGCTCCTACGAGCAGTACTTC. Full variable domain (missing parts from reference TRBV5-6 and TRBJ2-7): DAGVTQSPTHLIKTRGQQVTLRCSPKSGHDTVSWYQQALGQGPQFIFQYYEEEERQRGNFPDRFSGHQFPNYSSELNVNALLLGDSALYLCASSLGSSYEQYFGPGTRLTVT.

The V and J genes are TRBV6-1 and TRBJ1-1; perhaps TRBD1 as D (5 bases). V was cut by 2 bases and J by 1 base, with 11 bases left in between. This CDR3 region has 15 residues. CDR1 is MNHNS and CDR2 is SASEGT in the germline V gene. CDR3 protein: CASSEIGGENTEAFF. In DNA form, the CDR3 reads TGTGCCAGCAGTGAAATCGGGGGGGAGAACACTGAAGCTTTCTTT.

This chain joins TRBV11-2 and TRBJ1-4; the match to TRBD1 covers 8 bases. The V segment lost 5 bases and the J segment 8 bases; nucleotides outside the gene matches: 7. This CDR3 region has 14 residues. Germline-derived CDR1 and CDR2 are SGHAT and FQNNGV. CDR3 amino acids: CASSQDRVGEKLFF. CDR3 coding DNA: TGTGCCAGCAGCCAGGACAGGGTTGGGGAAAAACTGTTTTTT.

The chain is built from TRBV5-1 and TRBJ2-7; TRBD2 agrees at 8 bases. CDR1 and CDR2 (germline): SGHRS, YFSETQ. V was clipped by 2 bases and J by 5 bases; unmatched bases: 9. This CDR3 has 15 amino acids. This chain's CDR3 is CASSFLGGAIDEQYF. As DNA, the CDR3 is TGCGCCAGCAGCTTTCTCGGGGGGGCAATCGACGAGCAGTACTTC.

Of note for this clone: One junction end disagrees with the germline gene, perhaps due to a read error. The V call is TRBV7-9, the J call TRBJ2-5; D is possibly TRBD2 (6 bases). Germline CDR1 reads SEHNR; CDR2 reads FQNEAQ (reference sequence). The length of the CDR3 is 17 residues. CDR3 DNA: TGTTCCAGCAGCCACCGGGACGCTCGGGGAGGTGTTGAGACCCAGTACTTC. It yields the protein CSSSHRDARGGVETQYF.

The gene calls are TRBV14 and TRBJ1-2; D unclear. The CDR3 contains 14 residues. Germline V CDR1 and CDR2: SGHDN, FVKESK. Trimming removed 0 bases at V and 4 bases at J, with 9 bases between. CDR3 protein: CASSQEDTAYGYTF. Written as DNA, the CDR3 is TGTGCCAGCAGCCAAGAAGACACAGCCTATGGCTACACCTTC.

V is TRBV7-2 and J is TRBJ2-3; TRBD2 agrees at 10 bases. This CDR3 spans 19 amino acids. Germline trimming cut 5 bases from V and 0 bases from J; bases unmatched to any gene: 14. Germline V CDR1 and CDR2: SGHTA, FQGNSA. CDR3 loop: CASSIISGTSDPSTDTQYF. The CDR3, as DNA: TGTGCCAGCAGCATAATTTCCGGGACTAGCGACCCTAGCACAGATACGCAGTATTTT.

The chain joins TRBV9 to TRBJ1-1; D is uncertain. V was cut by 3 bases and J by 5 bases, with 11 bases left in between. Per the germline V gene, CDR1 is SGDLS and CDR2 is YYNGEE. The CDR3 has 13 amino acids. The CDR3 nucleotides read TGTGCCAGCAGCGAGGGAGGGAGGACTGAAGCTTTCTTT. Translated, it gives CASSEGGRTEAFF.

The J gene is TRBJ1-5, the V gene TRBV19; no firm D call. Germline V gene data show CDR1 as LNHDA and CDR2 as SQIVND (reference sequence). The CDR3 extends over 13 amino acids. Deletions cut 6 bases from V and 3 bases from J, with 9 bases between. This CDR3 reads CASRLPLNQPQHF. DNA of the CDR3: TGTGCCAGTAGACTACCCCTCAATCAGCCCCAGCATTTT.

This clone was seen a handful of times. This chain joins TRBV6-5 and TRBJ1-4, with 9 nucleotides matching TRBD1. The CDR3 length is 15 residues. Germline V gives CDR1 MNHEY, CDR2 SVGAGI. V lost 5 bases, J lost 8 bases, and 9 bases stayed unmatched. This CDR3 is CASSSGQGRNEKLFF. The CDR3, as DNA: TGTGCCAGCAGTAGCGGACAGGGGCGAAACGAAAAACTGTTTTTT.